The present entry profiles one T cell receptor beta chain with its context. This study enrolled people aged about 18 to 100 from roughly 22 US geographic areas. The record originates from a study of blood T cell repertoires in COVID-19. Assay used: immunoSEQ multiplex PCR; TCRdb lists only in-frame clones, some missing. The data hold roughly 140,000 clones, with just under 85% observed a single time. The CDR3 loop spans 13 amino acids. The germline V and J ends were trimmed by 3 bases and 3 bases, with 11 bases remaining between them. Per germline, CDR1 DFQATT and CDR2 SNEGSKA (reference sequence). Sequencing was performed on PBMCs or T cells enriched from blood (not recorded which). The chain uses TRBV20-1 and TRBJ1-1; no clear D. This clonotype was obtained from a woman aged 40 to 55 who had recovered from COVID-19. The CDR3 bases are TGCAGTGCTAGTACGGGGAAATACACTGAAGCTTTCTTT. Amino acid sequence: CSASTGKYTEAFF.